The rows below give T cell receptor beta chains drawn from one sample of a study of cytomegalovirus exposure and HLA in healthy donors. The method was immunoSEQ multiplex PCR; TCRdb's version includes in-frame clones alone and lacks a portion of them. The sample has around 140,000 clones; approximately 84% are singletons. Sequencing was performed on PBMCs. The receptors stem from a woman in her sixties in good health and CMV-seropositive. Both conserved end residues are part of each CDR3. The D gene is left open where the match is weak. Some rows have no size entry. The others give once, few or many, or a class for an expanded clone.

clone size,D gene,J gene,V gene,CDR3 DNA,CDR3 protein
-,-,TRBJ1-4,TRBV6-6,TGTGCCAGCAGATCGGGACTGCGGAATGAAAAACTGTTTTTT,CASRSGLRNEKLFF
-,-,TRBJ1-1,TRBV28,TGTGCCAGCAGTTTACTCCACAGCCGCGTCATGAACACTGAAGCTTTCTTT,CASSLLHSRVMNTEAFF
few,TRBD1,TRBJ2-7,TRBV10-3,TGTGCCATCAGTGCTGAGGACAGGGGGCGTAACGAGCAGTACTTC,CAISAEDRGRNEQYF
-,-,TRBJ2-5,TRBV27,TGTGCCAGCAGTGCGGGACTTTGGGAGGAGACCCAGTACTTC,CASSAGLWEETQYF
-,-,TRBJ2-6,TRBV6-5,TGTGCCAGTTATCCGAGGGCGGTTGGGGCCAACGTCCTGACTTTC,CASYPRAVGANVLTF
-,-,TRBJ2-1,TRBV5-1,TGCGCCAGCAGCGATCCAAGGGGGGAGCAGTTCTTC,CASSDPRGEQFF
-,-,TRBJ1-1,TRBV13,TGTGCCAGCAGCGCGGGTCTAGGGAGCGCTGAAGCTTTCTTT,CASSAGLGSAEAFF
-,-,TRBJ2-2,TRBV27,TGTGCCAGCAGAGGATGGGGGGACACCGGGGAGCTGTTTTTT,CASRGWGDTGELFF
-,TRBD1,TRBJ2-5,TRBV2,TGTGCCAGCAGTGACGGGACAGGGGCCCTAGGGGGTGGTGAGACCCAGTACTTC,CASSDGTGALGGGETQYF
-,-,TRBJ2-7,TRBV4-1,TGCGCCAGCAGCCAAGCGTCAGGACAATTTTACGAGCAGTACTTC,CASSQASGQFYEQYF
-,TRBD2,TRBJ2-1,TRBV2,TGTGCCAGCAGTATAGCGGGGGGTAATGAGCAGTTCTTC,CASSIAGGNEQFF
-,-,TRBJ1-2,TRBV2,TGTGCCAGCAGTGAGAAACGGTCGGAGTCCTATGGCTACACCTTC,CASSEKRSESYGYTF
once,-,TRBJ1-1,TRBV5-8,TGTGCCAGCAGCCCGGTGGGGGCCCCCACTGAAGCTTTCTTT,CASSPVGAPTEAFF
-,-,TRBJ1-1,TRBV27,TGTGCCAGCAGTCGGCCACAGGGAACTGAAGCTTTCTTT,CASSRPQGTEAFF
-,TRBD1,TRBJ2-7,TRBV27,TGTGCCAGCGGAGACAGGGGTGGAACCTACGAGCAGTACTTC,CASGDRGGTYEQYF
-,TRBD2,TRBJ2-1,TRBV5-1,TGCGCCAGCAGCTCGACTAGCGGGAAAAATGAGCAGTTCTTC,CASSSTSGKNEQFF
-,TRBD1,TRBJ1-4,TRBV5-5,TGTGCCAGCAGCCAGGGGGCAACTAATGAAAAACTGTTTTTT,CASSQGATNEKLFF
-,-,TRBJ2-4,TRBV6-5,TGTGCCAGCAGTTACTCATCAGGATCCAAAAACATTCAGTACTTC,CASSYSSGSKNIQYF
-,-,TRBJ2-7,TRBV6-1,TGTGCCAGCAGACCCGGCGGCTCCTACGAGCAGTACTTC,CASRPGGSYEQYF
-,TRBD2,TRBJ2-1,TRBV19,TGTGCCAGTAGCTCCGGGACTAGCAGGTTCAATGAGCAGTTCTTC,CASSSGTSRFNEQFF
once,-,TRBJ2-1,TRBV27,TGTGCCGCGGGGTTTGAGCAGTTCTTC,CAAGFEQFF
-,-,TRBJ2-7,TRBV14,TGTGCCAGCAGCCAACCGGGTCTGGCATACGAGCAGTACTTC,CASSQPGLAYEQYF
once,-,TRBJ2-5,TRBV18,TGTGCCAGCTCACCAGGCAATCTCACACAAGAGACCCAGTACTTC,CASSPGNLTQETQYF
-,TRBD2,TRBJ2-5,TRBV6-6,TGTGCCAGCAGTAGGACTAGCGGGAGTCAAGAGACCCAGTACTTC,CASSRTSGSQETQYF
-,TRBD2,TRBJ2-1,TRBV6-6,TGTGCCAGCAGTTACTCCGCTAGCGGGGCACTCAATGAGCAGTTCTTC,CASSYSASGALNEQFF
few,-,TRBJ2-5,TRBV18,TGTGCCAGCTCACCTTCGACAACGGGGGAGACCCAGTACTTC,CASSPSTTGETQYF
-,-,TRBJ1-1,TRBV7-2,TGTGCCAGCAGCGGCAGACAGGCCACCGTGGAAGCTTTCTTT,CASSGRQATVEAFF
-,TRBD1,TRBJ2-7,TRBV7-9,TGTGCCAGCAGCAAGGGGGCGGTGGGTTACGAGCAGTACTTC,CASSKGAVGYEQYF
once,TRBD2,TRBJ2-1,TRBV5-1,TGCGCCAGCAGCCCGGGACTAGCTTTACGTGAGCAGTTCTTC,CASSPGLALREQFF
few,TRBD1,TRBJ2-7,TRBV10-3,TGTGCCATCAGTGAGGCTGGGGCAGGGGGCTACGAGCAGTACTTC,CAISEAGAGGYEQYF
-,TRBD2,TRBJ2-3,TRBV29-1,TGCAGCGTTGAGGGGCGGGAGGGCCACGATACGCAGTATTTT,CSVEGREGHDTQYF
once,TRBD1,TRBJ1-2,TRBV9,TGTGCCAGCAGCGTAGGAGTGGCGGGGACAGGGATCAACTATGGCTACACCTTC,CASSVGVAGTGINYGYTF
-,TRBD2,TRBJ2-1,TRBV19,TGTGCCAGTAGTATTACAGGGACTAGCAATGAGCAGTTCTTC,CASSITGTSNEQFF
few,-,TRBJ2-7,TRBV7-6,TGTGCCAGCAGCTCAGCTCTTAACTCCTACGAGCAGTACTTC,CASSSALNSYEQYF
-,TRBD2,TRBJ2-7,TRBV7-9,TGTGCCAGCGGGGCTAGCGGGCTCGACGAGCAGTACTTC,CASGASGLDEQYF
-,TRBD2,TRBJ2-3,TRBV11-2,TGTGCCAGCCGCCCTAGCGGGAGGAGTCGAGATACGCAGTATTTT,CASRPSGRSRDTQYF
few,-,TRBJ2-3,TRBV27,TGTGCCAGCAGTTACGAGCGGTCTAGCACAGATACGCAGTATTTT,CASSYERSSTDTQYF
once,-,TRBJ2-7,TRBV27,TGTGCCAGCAGTTCTGGACTCTCCTACGAGCAGTACTTC,CASSSGLSYEQYF
-,TRBD1,TRBJ1-6,TRBV27,TGTGCCAGCAGACCTGGGACAGGAGTTTCACCCCTCCACTTT,CASRPGTGVSPLHF
-,TRBD1,TRBJ2-2,TRBV5-6,TGTGCCAGCAGCTTGGGCAGGGGGCGAGCGAACACCGGGGAGCTGTTTTTT,CASSLGRGRANTGELFF
-,-,TRBJ2-2,TRBV11-3,TGTGCCAGCAGCCCCAGGGGCCCAGGGGCCGGGGAGCTGTTTTTT,CASSPRGPGAGELFF
few,TRBD2,TRBJ2-1,TRBV29-1,TGCAGCGTTGCGACCCCGGGACTAGAATACAATGAGCAGTTCTTC,CSVATPGLEYNEQFF
-,-,TRBJ2-7,TRBV11-3,TGTGCCAGCAGCTTAGTGGGGCGAGGCGAGCAGTACTTC,CASSLVGRGEQYF
-,-,TRBJ2-1,TRBV25-1,TGTGCCAGCAGTCTTGGACTTCGAAACAATGAGCAGTTCTTC,CASSLGLRNNEQFF
-,TRBD2,TRBJ2-7,TRBV6-6,TGTGCCAGCAGTCAATCCCGCGCGGGGGGCTACGAGCAGTACTTC,CASSQSRAGGYEQYF
-,TRBD1,TRBJ2-7,TRBV28,TGTGCCAGCAGTACAGACAGGGACCACGAGCAGTACTTC,CASSTDRDHEQYF
-,TRBD2,TRBJ2-1,TRBV7-2,TGTGCCAGCAGCGAGACTAGCGGGAGGGCCGTTGAGCAGTTCTTC,CASSETSGRAVEQFF
-,-,TRBJ1-1,TRBV5-4,TGTGCCAGCAGTGAAGAACGGGACAAGAACACTGAAGCTTTCTTT,CASSEERDKNTEAFF
-,-,TRBJ1-4,TRBV13,TGTGCCAGCAGCTTATTGAGAGAGGAAAAACTGTTTTTT,CASSLLREEKLFF
few,-,TRBJ2-7,TRBV19,TGTGCCAGTAGTATACGAGGCGGAGTCTACGAGCAGTACTTC,CASSIRGGVYEQYF
-,TRBD2,TRBJ2-1,TRBV7-9,TGTGCCAGCAGCCCCCCTCTTCTGGCGGGAGGGCCCTATGAGCAGTTCTTC,CASSPPLLAGGPYEQFF
-,-,TRBJ2-2,TRBV30,TGTGCCTGGAGTGTACTTGCGGGAAAAGCCGGGGAGCTGTTTTTT,CAWSVLAGKAGELFF